This is a list of T cell receptor beta chains from one sample in a study of vaccination and CD4 T cells after COVID-19. Using its own MiXCR run on the PCR reads, TCRdb lists one record per CDR3 protein. The table includes more than 4,500 distinct CDR3 sequences, around 38% detected once. What these receptors recognize is not known. What was sequenced was CD4+ T cells from blood, cultured in vitro. Receptor source: a human donor in good health. Each CDR3 is given with its conserved first and last residue. D genes are given only for firm matches. Expanded clones are given a class, and other clones once, few, many or no size at all.

d_call: TRBD1; j_call: TRBJ2-1; clone_size: .; v_call: TRBV5-4; cdr3_nt: TGTGCCAGCAGCGGGGGGACAGGGGGCAATGAGCAGTTCTTC; cdr3_aa: CASSGGTGGNEQFF
d_call: .; j_call: TRBJ2-2; clone_size: few; v_call: TRBV10-3; cdr3_nt: TGTGCCATCAGTGAACAGATCCTCACCGGGGAGCTGTTTTTT; cdr3_aa: CAISEQILTGELFF
d_call: .; j_call: TRBJ2-3; clone_size: few; v_call: TRBV20-1; cdr3_nt: TGCAGTGCTCGAGTAGAGAACACAGATACGCAGTATTTT; cdr3_aa: CSARVENTDTQYF
d_call: TRBD1; j_call: TRBJ2-3; clone_size: .; v_call: TRBV19; cdr3_nt: TGTGCCAGTAGTACCCGGACAGGGAACACAGATACGCAGTATTTT; cdr3_aa: CASSTRTGNTDTQYF
d_call: TRBD1; j_call: TRBJ2-6; clone_size: .; v_call: TRBV12-5; cdr3_nt: TGTGCTAGTGGTCCAGGGGGCTCTGGGGCCAACGTCCTGACTTTC; cdr3_aa: CASGPGGSGANVLTF
d_call: .; j_call: TRBJ2-5; clone_size: .; v_call: TRBV5-3; cdr3_nt: TGTGCCAGAAGCTTGGTGGGGGGAGCAAAGCAAGAGACCCAGTACTTC; cdr3_aa: CARSLVGGAKQETQYF
d_call: TRBD1; j_call: TRBJ1-2; clone_size: .; v_call: TRBV7-9; cdr3_nt: TGTGCCAGCAGCTTACAGGGGGCAGGGGGCTACACCTTC; cdr3_aa: CASSLQGAGGYTF
d_call: TRBD1; j_call: TRBJ1-1; clone_size: few; v_call: TRBV20-1; cdr3_nt: TGCAGTGCTAGTCGGGGGACAGTGAACACTGAAGCTTTCTTT; cdr3_aa: CSASRGTVNTEAFF
d_call: .; j_call: TRBJ1-2; clone_size: few; v_call: TRBV28; cdr3_nt: TGTGCCAGCAGTTTACGGACCCGGGGCTATGGCTACACCTTC; cdr3_aa: CASSLRTRGYGYTF
d_call: TRBD1; j_call: TRBJ1-1; clone_size: .; v_call: TRBV2; cdr3_nt: TGTGCCAGCAGTGAAGCCCACAGGGGAGAAGCTTTCTTT; cdr3_aa: CASSEAHRGEAFF
d_call: .; j_call: TRBJ2-3; clone_size: .; v_call: TRBV20-1; cdr3_nt: TGCAGTGCTATCGAGGCAGATACGCAGTATTTT; cdr3_aa: CSAIEADTQYF
d_call: TRBD2; j_call: TRBJ2-1; clone_size: .; v_call: TRBV27; cdr3_nt: TGTGCCAGCACCGGGCGGGAGGGTTACAATGAGCAGTTCTTC; cdr3_aa: CASTGREGYNEQFF
d_call: .; j_call: TRBJ1-5; clone_size: few; v_call: TRBV27; cdr3_nt: TGTGCCAGCAGTGCGGGAACGGGACGTGGCCAGCCCCAGCATTTT; cdr3_aa: CASSAGTGRGQPQHF
d_call: TRBD1; j_call: TRBJ1-6; clone_size: .; v_call: TRBV6-1; cdr3_nt: TGTGCCAGCAGGTTGGGACAGATTTCACCCCTCCACTTT; cdr3_aa: CASRLGQISPLHF
d_call: TRBD2; j_call: TRBJ2-1; clone_size: few; v_call: TRBV10-3; cdr3_nt: TGTGCCATCAGTTCAACTAGCGGGGGAAATGAGCAGTTCTTC; cdr3_aa: CAISSTSGGNEQFF
d_call: .; j_call: TRBJ2-3; clone_size: .; v_call: TRBV20-1; cdr3_nt: TGCAGTGCTCACGGGCTGATAACAGGGACAGATACGCAGTATTTT; cdr3_aa: CSAHGLITGTDTQYF
d_call: TRBD2; j_call: TRBJ2-4; clone_size: .; v_call: TRBV5-4; cdr3_nt: TGTGCCAGCAGCCTTAGCGGGAGTAGTCTAGCCAAAAACATTCAGTACTTC; cdr3_aa: CASSLSGSSLAKNIQYF
d_call: TRBD1; j_call: TRBJ2-7; clone_size: .; v_call: TRBV6-1; cdr3_nt: TGTGCCAGCAGACGGGGACAGAGCTCCTACGAGCAGTACTTC; cdr3_aa: CASRRGQSSYEQYF
d_call: .; j_call: TRBJ1-2; clone_size: .; v_call: TRBV28; cdr3_nt: TGTGCCAGCAGTTTATGGCCAATTGGCTACACCTTC; cdr3_aa: CASSLWPIGYTF
d_call: TRBD2; j_call: TRBJ2-7; clone_size: .; v_call: TRBV7-2; cdr3_nt: TGTGCCAGCAGCCTCCGGCCCCCAAGCGGGGGGGCCTACGAGCAGTACTTC; cdr3_aa: CASSLRPPSGGAYEQYF
d_call: TRBD1; j_call: TRBJ2-4; clone_size: .; v_call: TRBV20-1; cdr3_nt: TGCAGTGCCAAGCACTGGACAGGGTGGCTAGCCAAAAACATTCAGTACTTC; cdr3_aa: CSAKHWTGWLAKNIQYF
d_call: .; j_call: TRBJ1-2; clone_size: .; v_call: TRBV11-3; cdr3_nt: TGTGCCAGCAGCTTAGATCCCTCCACAAGCCCGACCTTC; cdr3_aa: CASSLDPSTSPTF
d_call: TRBD2; j_call: TRBJ2-7; clone_size: .; v_call: TRBV10-2; cdr3_nt: TGCGCCACCCTACTAGCGGGGGGGCTGAACGAGCAGTACTTC; cdr3_aa: CATLLAGGLNEQYF
d_call: .; j_call: TRBJ1-2; clone_size: large; v_call: TRBV12-3/TRBV12-4; cdr3_nt: TGTGCCAGCAGTTTAGATCAGGTGGTATATGGCTACACCTTC; cdr3_aa: CASSLDQVVYGYTF
d_call: .; j_call: TRBJ2-5; clone_size: .; v_call: TRBV7-2; cdr3_nt: TGTGCCAGCAGCTTACAGGGAATCGAGACCCAGTACTTC; cdr3_aa: CASSLQGIETQYF
d_call: TRBD2; j_call: TRBJ2-1; clone_size: .; v_call: TRBV7-8; cdr3_nt: TGTGCCAGCAGCCGTAGCGGGAGCTCCTACAATGAGCAGTTCTTC; cdr3_aa: CASSRSGSSYNEQFF
d_call: TRBD1; j_call: TRBJ2-7; clone_size: .; v_call: TRBV5-1; cdr3_nt: TGCGCCAGCAGCTCCCGAGGACAGGTCTACGAGCAGTACTTC; cdr3_aa: CASSSRGQVYEQYF
d_call: TRBD2; j_call: TRBJ2-3; clone_size: .; v_call: TRBV4-1; cdr3_nt: TGCGCCAGCAGCCAAGATAGAACTAGCGGGATGGATACGCAGTATTTT; cdr3_aa: CASSQDRTSGMDTQYF
d_call: .; j_call: TRBJ1-2; clone_size: .; v_call: TRBV6-1; cdr3_nt: TGTGCCAGCAGCCTTACAGGGCCTGGCTACACCTTC; cdr3_aa: CASSLTGPGYTF
d_call: .; j_call: TRBJ2-2; clone_size: few; v_call: TRBV7-9; cdr3_nt: TGTGCCAGCACCCTCCTTGCCGCCGGGGAGCTGTTTTTT; cdr3_aa: CASTLLAAGELFF
d_call: TRBD1; j_call: TRBJ2-7; clone_size: .; v_call: TRBV27; cdr3_nt: TGTGCCAGCACCCTCGGGACAGGGCTGGGAGAGCAGTACTTC; cdr3_aa: CASTLGTGLGEQYF
d_call: .; j_call: TRBJ2-7; clone_size: few; v_call: TRBV7-2; cdr3_nt: TGTGCCAGCAGCTCCTCGACCGGTTACGAGCAGTACTTC; cdr3_aa: CASSSSTGYEQYF
d_call: .; j_call: TRBJ2-3; clone_size: .; v_call: TRBV4-2; cdr3_nt: TGTGCCAGCAGCCAAGAGGCGAGGGGGGGCACAGATACGCAGTATTTT; cdr3_aa: CASSQEARGGTDTQYF
d_call: .; j_call: TRBJ1-5; clone_size: .; v_call: TRBV19; cdr3_nt: TGTGCCAGCAGAACCGGGGACTATAGCAATCAGCCCCAGCATTTT; cdr3_aa: CASRTGDYSNQPQHF
d_call: .; j_call: TRBJ2-6; clone_size: .; v_call: TRBV20-1; cdr3_nt: TGCAGTGCTAGAGGGGGCCTGGGGCAGGTTAGCTCTGGGGCCAACGTCCTGACTTTC; cdr3_aa: CSARGGLGQVSSGANVLTF
d_call: .; j_call: TRBJ1-2; clone_size: .; v_call: TRBV28; cdr3_nt: TGTGCCAGCAGTGGGGGTGGGGGGCTAGGCTATGGCTACACCTTC; cdr3_aa: CASSGGGGLGYGYTF
d_call: TRBD1; j_call: TRBJ2-5; clone_size: .; v_call: TRBV6-1; cdr3_nt: TGTGCCAGCAGGGCGACAGGGGGTCGGCTGGAGACCCAGTACTTC; cdr3_aa: CASRATGGRLETQYF
d_call: .; j_call: TRBJ2-5; clone_size: few; v_call: TRBV19; cdr3_nt: TGTGCCAGTAGTAAGACTAGGGCGACCAGCGAGACCCAGTACTTC; cdr3_aa: CASSKTRATSETQYF
d_call: TRBD1; j_call: TRBJ1-6; clone_size: .; v_call: TRBV10-3; cdr3_nt: TGTGCCATCAGGGGGGACAGCTCCTATAATTCACCCCTCCACTTT; cdr3_aa: CAIRGDSSYNSPLHF
d_call: .; j_call: TRBJ1-5; clone_size: .; v_call: TRBV20-1; cdr3_nt: TGCAGTGCTAGGGCAGGGAATAATCAGCCCCAGCATTTT; cdr3_aa: CSARAGNNQPQHF
d_call: .; j_call: TRBJ1-2; clone_size: .; v_call: TRBV12-3/TRBV12-4; cdr3_nt: TGTGCCAGCAGCAGCCCCCAAGGTGGCTACACCTTC; cdr3_aa: CASSSPQGGYTF
d_call: .; j_call: TRBJ1-2; clone_size: .; v_call: TRBV12-3/TRBV12-4; cdr3_nt: TGTGCCAGCAGTTTTGGACCTAACTATGGCTACACCTTC; cdr3_aa: CASSFGPNYGYTF
d_call: TRBD2; j_call: TRBJ2-7; clone_size: .; v_call: TRBV20-1; cdr3_nt: TGCAGTGCTAGAGCCAAACTGGCTAGCGGGATAATAGGGTACGAGCAGTACTTC; cdr3_aa: CSARAKLASGIIGYEQYF
d_call: .; j_call: TRBJ2-1; clone_size: .; v_call: TRBV5-8; cdr3_nt: TGTGCCAGCAGCTTGCGGAGGGGTCTCTCCTACAATGAGCAGTTCTTC; cdr3_aa: CASSLRRGLSYNEQFF
d_call: .; j_call: TRBJ2-7; clone_size: few; v_call: TRBV19; cdr3_nt: TGTGCCAGTAGTACGCACAGGGAGGGCGAGCAGTACTTC; cdr3_aa: CASSTHREGEQYF
d_call: TRBD1; j_call: TRBJ1-4; clone_size: once; v_call: TRBV28; cdr3_nt: TGTGCCAGCAGTTCGGGACAGGGGCTTAATGAAAAACTGTTTTTT; cdr3_aa: CASSSGQGLNEKLFF